The source of this T cell receptor beta chain is a study of Ad26.COV2.S vaccination and SARS-CoV-2 variants (dated by TCRdb to about 2021). Study-level background: Vaccine-arm donors came from COV1001, a multicentre, randomized, double-blind, placebo-controlled phase I-IIa trial of Ad26.COV2.S in healthy adults. A total of 32 samples were included in the TCR-sequenced set, comprising some 20 Ad26.COV2.S vaccine recipients, 5 placebo recipients and 8 SARS-CoV-2 convalescent individuals. TCRbeta repertoire sequencing was used to assess the specificity and breadth of SARS-CoV-2-reactive T cell receptors after Ad26.COV2.S vaccination. Trial participants were randomized into five groups of five, in which low-dose or high-dose Ad26.COV2.S was given once or twice, or placebo was given on both occasions. Throughout the experiments and outcome assessment, investigators stayed blinded to trial group allocation. Ad26.COV2.S was administered intramuscularly at a dose of 5x10^10 or 1x10^11 viral particles, either as one shot or as two shots given 56 days apart. Broad study findings and their caveats: Ad26.COV2.S recipients had higher spike-specific TCR breadth than placebo recipients (P = 0.0014). Comparable non-spike TCR breadth was observed between vaccine and placebo recipients, consistent with only spike being contained in the vaccine. According to the authors, total T cell responses may have been underestimated by the TCR breadth and depth analyses. Substantial breadth of spike-specific CD8+ and CD4+ T cell responses was reported after vaccination. The study lacked the statistical power to compare responses across vaccine doses or regimens.

The immunoSEQ Assay was used to sequence TCRbeta CDR3 regions. After extraction, genomic DNA underwent amplification by bias-controlled multiplex PCR, followed by high-throughput sequencing. The authors' analysis ran thus. To quantify the absolute abundance of every unique TCRbeta CDR3 region, sequences were collapsed and filtered. Usable DNA was measured by amplifying reference genes present in all nucleated cells, and TCRbeta template counts were normalized to that usable DNA to estimate T cell fraction. Repertoire TCRs were annotated as SARS-CoV-2-specific when V gene, CDR3 amino acid sequence and J gene were exactly matched to a known reactive TCR set. The reference SARS-CoV-2 TCR set came from MIRA and was filtered for enrichment in COVID-19-positive ImmuneCODE repertoires, removing public or cross-reactive TCRs. Drawing on the MIRA antigens, annotated TCRs were analysed further at the level of specific ORF or position within ORF. Depth was the summed frequency of annotated unique rearrangements, while breadth was defined as annotated unique rearrangements over total unique productive rearrangements. Two-sided Wilcoxon rank-sum tests were used to compare TCR breadth between groups. This immuneACCESS table, as held by TCRdb, lists in-frame sequences with V and J called but not all clones. Of the missing ones, under half trace to an unresolved V gene in checked studies; the others have no known cause. Clone size and V and J calls were adopted from that table, with D and trimming inferred from the DNA. Here the sample has more than 300,000 clones; approximately 90% occur a single time. The ten top clones hold under 6% of the sample.

Reading the label with the study, this specimen's treatment or condition is: some 19 received Ad26.COV2.S at low or high dose, single or two shots; about 5 received placebo; per-sample allocation not given. Repertoires of vaccine and placebo recipients were sequenced from samples collected on day 63 after the first injection. Cohort 1b enrolled roughly 25 adults aged 18-55 years at a single site in Boston, USA, between 29 July and 7 August 2020. Ad26.COV2.S was a replication-incompetent adenovirus type 26 vector expressing a prefusion-stabilized SARS-CoV-2 spike protein from the original Wuhan strain. Concerning this clone: Which antigen it targets is not known. It has no much larger one-base neighbor in the sample; base qualities were not kept.

The CDR3 runs 15 amino acids, cysteine and phenylalanine included. Left in the record is the CDR3 DNA by itself, 45 bases read in frame from the first base. Deletion took 6 bases off V and 3 bases off J, with a span of 15 bases between the germline ends. In the germline V gene, CDR1 corresponds to MNHEY and CDR2 to SVGAGI. Here the sequenced sample was peripheral blood, taken in a trial of Ad26.COV2.S vaccine versus placebo. The source of this sequence is a person aged 18-65 years who received the Ad26.COV2.S COVID-19 vaccine or a placebo. The rearrangement joined TRBV6-5 to TRBJ1-5; the D gene remains uncertain. The CDR3 here reads CASSLGRGNNQPQHF. The bases read TGTGCCAGCAGCCTAGGACGGGGAAACAATCAGCCCCAGCATTTT.